The 29 T cell receptor beta chains presented below share a single source sample, sequenced in a study of T cell repertoires in cytomegalovirus infection. TCRdb independently ran MiXCR on the reads; one entry per CDR3 protein. In the table there are hundreds of thousands of distinct CDR3 sequences, approximately 25% of which are singletons. Source material: CD8+ T cells from PBMCs. The receptors derive from a human donor in good health (CMV status not recorded). Some clones in this sample may be carry-over from other donors' samples.

The rearrangement uses TRBV6-4 and TRBJ1-1; TRBD1 aligns across 11 bases. V dropped 6 bases and J dropped 1; count of bases not matched to a gene: 4. This CDR3 contains 15 residues. Germline values: CDR1 MRHNA, CDR2 SNTAGT. CDR3 sequence reads: CASSRTGGGNTEAFF. Here the CDR3 DNA reads TGTGCCAGCAGCCGGACAGGGGGCGGGAACACTGAAGCTTTCTTT.

The chain combines TRBV6-2 or TRBV6-3 with TRBJ2-5; 9 bases are a match to TRBD2. After removal of 1 base from V and 4 bases from J, the junction contained 7 bases not matched to a gene. This CDR3 has 16 residues. Germline V gives CDR1 MNHEY, CDR2 SVGEGT. The CDR3 region has the DNA TGTGCCAGCAGTTACTGGGCTAGCGGGGCGGGAGAGACCCAGTACTTC. Amino acids: CASSYWASGAGETQYF.

With respect to this clonotype: A clone one base away is much larger, so this may be a read error. V is TRBV7-8 and J is TRBJ2-7; tentative D call: TRBD1 (5 bases). This CDR3 has 14 residues. Germline loops: CDR1 SGHVS, CDR2 FQNEAQ. The CDR3 is CTSSVSGPGREQYF. The CDR3, as DNA: TGTACCAGCAGCGTAAGTGGTCCAGGGCGGGAGCAGTACTTC.

Ten or more counts support this clonotype. The V gene is TRBV7-8, the J gene TRBJ1-1, with unresolved D. Germline CDR1 is SGHVS and CDR2 is FQNEAQ. This CDR3 is built from 13 residues. V lost 5 bases and J 1 base, leaving 8 bases between the germline ends. This CDR3 is CASSLAPNTEAFF. The CDR3, as DNA: TGTGCCAGCAGCCTCGCACCGAACACTGAAGCTTTCTTT.

V usage is TRBV29-1 and J usage is TRBJ1-2, with 9 bases matching TRBD1. The CDR3 is 15 amino acids. With V trimmed by 4 bases and J by 6 bases, 12 bases remained unmatched. Per the germline V gene, CDR1 is SQVTM and CDR2 is ANQGSEA. CDR3 in amino acids: CSVGGPRRTGDGYTF. In DNA form, the CDR3 reads TGCAGCGTTGGAGGCCCCCGTCGGACAGGGGATGGCTACACCTTC.

The rearrangement uses TRBV10-3 and TRBJ2-1, with a possible D match to TRBD2 (6 bases). Germline V gene lookup returns CDR1 ENHRY and CDR2 SYGVKD. CDR3 length: 15 residues. V lost 5 bases to trimming and J lost 2 bases, with 13 bases between them. The CDR3 DNA is TGTGCCATCAGTCCTCGGGACTCTCCCTACAATGAGCAGTTCTTC. This codes for CAISPRDSPYNEQFF.

This clonotype was found a few times. Compared with germline, one end of the junction differs, possibly owing to a read error. The rearrangement uses TRBV7-9 and TRBJ1-1; D ambiguous. The CDR3 runs 14 residues. Germline V lookup: CDR1 SEHNR, CDR2 FQNEAQ (reference sequence). The CDR3 here is CASTLPGRGTEAFF. The CDR3 DNA reads as TGTGCCAGCACCTTACCCGGCAGAGGGACTGAAGCTTTCTTT.

Many counts were recorded for this clonotype. This sequence joins TRBV7-6 and TRBJ2-1, with TRBD1 matching over 9 bases. CDR1 and CDR2 (germline): SGHVS, FNYEAQ. The V segment lost 0 bases and the J segment 9 bases; nucleotides outside the gene matches: 3. This CDR3 has 14 amino acids. The DNA of the CDR3 is TGTGCCAGCAGCTTAGCCGGGACAGGGAGTGAGCAGTTCTTC. This sequence encodes CASSLAGTGSEQFF.

V gene TRBV2 combines with J gene TRBJ2-1; a possible D gene is TRBD1 (5 bases). CDR3 length equals 15 residues. CDR1 is SNHLY, CDR2 FYNNEI, per germline. The V and J ends lost 8 bases and 2 bases respectively, with 16 bases between them. The CDR3 bases are TGTGCCAGCGCTCAGACAGTGTATACCTACAATGAGCAGTTCTTC. This codes for CASAQTVYTYNEQFF.

This clonotype was observed many times. This rearrangement joins TRBV7-9 to TRBJ2-3, with D perhaps matching TRBD2 (5 bases). The V and J ends lost 2 bases and 5 bases respectively, with 17 bases between them. The CDR3 length is 16 residues. The germline gives CDR1 SEHNR, CDR2 FQNEAQ (reference sequence). This CDR3 reads CASSLTGKEAGDTQYF. CDR3 DNA: TGTGCCAGCAGCTTAACGGGAAAGGAGGCGGGAGATACGCAGTATTTT.

This chain uses TRBV9 with TRBJ2-2; 14 bases are shared with TRBD2. V was pared by 3 bases and J by 5 bases, with 6 bases of the junction left unmatched. Germline V gene sequence: CDR1 SGDLS, CDR2 YYNGEE. The CDR3 is 17 residues long. CDR3 DNA: TGTGCCAGCAGCGAATTGGGACTAGCGGGGGTAACCGGGGAGCTGTTTTTT. Its translation: CASSELGLAGVTGELFF.

The rearrangement joins TRBV5-4 to TRBJ2-7; maybe TRBD2 (6 bases). This CDR3 spans 14 amino acids. The V end lost 4 bases, the J end lost 2 bases, and 13 bases lay between the germline ends. The germline V gene encodes CDR1 SGHNT and CDR2 YYREEE (reference sequence). The CDR3: CASSDGTSPYEQYV. CDR3 nucleotides: TGTGCCAGCAGCGATGGGACTTCCCCCTACGAGCAGTACGTC.

This clonotype was seen only a few times. Here the CDR3 DNA reads TGCAGCTCCCGGCCCAACTCCTACAATGAGCAGTTCTTC. This gives the protein CSSRPNSYNEQFF. The chain combines TRBV29-1 with TRBJ2-1, with D hard to call. Germline CDR1 and CDR2: SQVTM and ANQGSEA. The V end lost 8 bases, the J end lost 0 bases, and 11 bases lay between the germline ends. The CDR3 is made up of 13 amino acids.

Of note for this clonotype: Compared with germline, one end of the junction differs, possibly owing to a read error. The chain couples TRBV4-1 to TRBJ2-7; TRBD2 matches 7 bases. Germline CDR1 reads MGHRA; CDR2 reads YSYEKL. The CDR3 length is 15 residues. CDR3 amino acids: CTSSPLASGSYEQYF. As DNA, the CDR3 is TGCACCAGCAGCCCCCTTGCTAGCGGCTCCTACGAGCAGTACTTC.

This rearrangement joins TRBV29-1 to TRBJ1-2; tentative D call: TRBD1 (6 bases). This CDR3 comprises 12 residues. Germline V gene sequence: CDR1 SQVTM, CDR2 ANQGSEA. Trimming took 3 bases from V and 6 from J, leaving 11 bases between them. The CDR3 DNA reads TGCAGCGTTGATGCGGGGGCCAATGGCTACACCTTC. This translates into CSVDAGANGYTF.

A few counts support this clonotype. The chain has TRBV2 and TRBJ2-7, with 10 bases identical to TRBD1. From germline, CDR1 is SNHLY and CDR2 FYNNEI. After removal of 7 bases from V and 0 bases from J, the junction contained 6 bases not matched to a gene. CDR3 size: 15 residues. The DNA for the CDR3 is TGTGCCAGCAACCCGGACAGGGGGTCCTCCTACGAGCAGTACGTC. Translating it yields CASNPDRGSSYEQYV.

The rearrangement links TRBV7-8 to TRBJ2-7; tentative D call: TRBD1 (5 bases). Trimming cost V 6 bases and J 3 bases, with 18 bases left between them. Germline values: CDR1 SGHVS, CDR2 FQNEAQ. CDR3 size: 15 residues. The CDR3 here is CASSSVPQGSYEQYV. The CDR3 coding sequence is TGTGCCAGCAGTTCCGTGCCGCAGGGAAGCTACGAGCAGTACGTC.

The chain recombines TRBV7-9 with TRBJ2-3; D might be TRBD1 (5 bases). The germline gives CDR1 SEHNR, CDR2 FQNEAQ (reference sequence). V lost 0 bases and J lost 0, with 13 bases in between. This CDR3 has 17 residues. This chain's CDR3 is CASSLASGRPSTDTQYF. CDR3 nucleotide sequence: TGTGCCAGCAGCTTAGCTTCAGGGCGACCTAGCACAGATACGCAGTATTTT.

About this clonotype itself: This may stem from a read error, because a much larger clone lies one nucleotide away. The V and J genes are TRBV7-4 and TRBJ2-1; 14 bases align to TRBD2. Germline assignment: CDR1 SGHVT and CDR2 SQSDAQ. This CDR3 spans 16 amino acids. The CDR3 loop reads CASGGLAGDSYNERFF. DNA of the CDR3: TGTGCCAGCGGGGGACTAGCGGGGGACTCCTACAATGAGCGGTTCTTC.

In this sample, this clonotype turned up many times. This sequence joins TRBV7-9 and TRBJ2-4, with 7 bases identical to TRBD1. CDR3 length: 17 residues. V lost 5 bases to trimming and J lost 1 base; unmatched junction nucleotides: 11. CDR1 and CDR2 from the germline V gene are SEHNR and FQNEAQ (reference sequence). Here the CDR3 DNA reads TGTGCCAGCAGCGGCCAGGGGGTTCTGTCGGCCAAAAACATTCAGTACTTC. This gives the protein CASSGQGVLSAKNIQYF.

Comments on this clonotype: This may come from a read error, since a much larger clone is one base off. The chain joins TRBV7-2 to TRBJ1-2, with a possible D match to TRBD1 (5 bases). The CDR3 runs to 14 residues. In germline, CDR1 is SGHTA, CDR2 FQGNSA. The chain's CDR3 is CASSLTEANNGYTF. The CDR3 DNA reads TGTGCCAGCAGCTTGACAGAAGCTAACAATGGCTACACCTTC. The full variable domain, rest sourced from reference TRBV7-2 and TRBJ1-2, is GAGVSQSPSNKVTEKGKDVELRCDPISGHTALYWYRQSLGQGLEFLIYFQGNSAPDKSGLPSDRFSAERTGGSVSTLTIQRTQQEDSAVYLCASSLTEANNGYTFGSGTRLTVV.

Note on this clonotype: This may be a read error: a much more frequent sequence differs by one nucleotide. The genes are TRBV7-6 and TRBJ2-3, with 7 nucleotides matching TRBD2. Germline assignment: CDR1 SGHVS and CDR2 FNYEAQ. V lost 5 bases to trimming and J lost 2 bases; unmatched junction nucleotides: 13. The CDR3 runs to 17 residues. The CDR3 spells CASSPGTNGVITDTQYF. The CDR3 DNA is TGTGCCAGCAGCCCAGGGACTAACGGGGTTATCACAGATACGCAGTATTTT.

There are a few counts of this clonotype. The chain employs TRBV5-5 and TRBJ2-4; D may be TRBD1 or TRBD2 (5 bases each). Per germline, CDR1 SGHKS and CDR2 YYEKEE (reference sequence). The ends were cut back, 3 bases at V and 2 bases at J, with 12 bases in the middle. The CDR3 runs 15 residues. The CDR3 is CASSWDGRSKNIQYF. The CDR3 bases are TGTGCCAGCAGCTGGGACGGGCGCTCCAAAAACATTCAGTACTTC.

There are many counts of this clonotype. The rearrangement joins TRBV7-6 to TRBJ2-5, with TRBD1 identical over 7 bases. Germline CDR1 reads SGHVS; CDR2 reads FNYEAQ. CDR3 size: 16 residues. Trimming took 1 base from V and 5 from J; bases not matched to a gene: 10. The CDR3 DNA sequence: TGTGCCAGCAGCTTAGTAGGGGGCACTAGTGGGGAGACCCAGTACTTC. This translates into CASSLVGGTSGETQYF.

This clonotype has at least ten counts. The genes are TRBV25-1 and TRBJ1-1; D remains ambiguous. Germline values: CDR1 MGHDK, CDR2 SYGVNS. V lost 2 bases, J lost 0 bases, and 13 bases lay in between. This CDR3 has 16 amino acids. Here the CDR3 reads CASSEKGNWVNTEAFF. The DNA for the CDR3 is TGTGCCAGCAGTGAAAAAGGGAATTGGGTGAACACTGAAGCTTTCTTT.

To note about this clonotype: A junction boundary mismatches the germline segment, possibly from a read error. This chain connects TRBV7-8 to TRBJ1-1; D unresolved. Germline values: CDR1 SGHVS, CDR2 FQNEAQ. The CDR3 covers 17 residues. The CDR3 coding sequence is TGTGTCAGCAGCTTAGCGGTCGGGGTCCTGAGAGTTACTGAAGCTTTCTTT. Its protein is CVSSLAVGVLRVTEAFF.

The chain links TRBV20-1 to TRBJ2-7; the D call may be TRBD1 or TRBD2 (6 bases each). The germline CDR1 and CDR2 sequences are DFQATT and SNEGSKA (reference sequence). The CDR3 is 14 residues long. The V gene lost 4 bases and the J gene lost 6 bases, with 19 bases spanning the gap. The CDR3 is CSATKRGTWSEQYV. CDR3 nucleotide sequence: TGCAGTGCTACAAAGAGGGGGACTTGGAGCGAGCAGTACGTC.

The chain uses TRBV12-3 or TRBV12-4 and TRBJ2-7; a weak D match, TRBD1 (5 bases). CDR3 length: 14 amino acids. V lost 1 base to trimming and J lost 6 bases, with 13 bases between them. The CDR3 DNA sequence: TGTGCCAGCAGTTTAGGGGGCAGCCGGGTCGAGCAGTACTTC. Its protein is CASSLGGSRVEQYF.

The chain recombines TRBV14 with TRBJ2-3, with TRBD2 as a possible D gene (5 bases). CDR3 length: 17 amino acids. Germline assignment: CDR1 SGHDN and CDR2 FVKESK. Trimming stripped 0 bases from V and 0 bases from J, with 13 bases between. The CDR3 DNA is TGTGCCAGCAGCCAAGAGGGTATAGGGAGCAGCACAGATACGCAGTATTTT. As protein: CASSQEGIGSSTDTQYF.